Reported below is one T cell receptor (beta chain). The entry originates in a study of blood T cell repertoires in COVID-19. In the study overall: Sample material is recorded as cDNA or gDNA derived from T cells, B-cell-depleted T cells, or PBMCs.

Method: immunoSEQ multiplex PCR; TCRdb's copy keeps in-frame clones and lacks some. The table lists about 240,000 clones, more than 70% of them singletons, with roughly an eighth in the top ten. The ends were cut back, 4 bases at V and 9 bases at J, with 10 bases in the middle. The germline CDR1 and CDR2 sequences are SGHAT and FQNNGV. The CDR3 runs to 11 residues. Sequencing used peripheral blood. This clonotype was sampled from a man older than 75 with acute or convalescent COVID-19. The V call is TRBV11-2, the J call TRBJ2-7, with TRBD1 as a possible D gene (6 bases). The DNA of the CDR3 is TGTGCCAGCAGCTCAGGGGCCGGGCAGTACTTC. It encodes CASSSGAGQYF.